This TCR beta chain was retrieved from a study of CD8 T cells in Susac syndrome. An amount of RNA that ranged from roughly 0.5 to 1 ug was reverse transcribed with random hexamers. The immunoSEQ assay covered 54 Vbeta and 13 Jbeta segments for CDR3. TCRdb re-called the immunoSEQ multiplex PCR reads through MiXCR, storing one row per CDR3 protein. In the table there are 200,000 to 300,000 distinct CDR3 sequences, just over 90% of which are singletons. Germline V lookup: CDR1 DFQATT, CDR2 SNEGSKA (reference sequence). CDR3 size: 14 residues. Trimming took 5 bases from V and 0 from J, leaving 12 bases between them. Isolation of CD8+ and CD4+ T cells was performed negatively, whereas enrichment of TEMRA cells was done by FACS.

Sequencing input: CD4+ T cells from PBMCs. The chain uses TRBV20-1 and TRBJ2-3, with no clear D. This TCR came from a human donor with multiple sclerosis. In nucleotides, the CDR3 is TGCAGTGCTTATGGAGACTTCAGCACAGATACGCAGTATTTT. Residues: CSAYGDFSTDTQYF.